This T cell receptor beta chain was sequenced in a study of tumor and adjacent non-tumor tissue in lung cancer. Study summary: On average, productive TCRbeta reads reached about 4.17 million per sample.

On this clonotype itself: As yet, its antigen is unknown. Germline is not matched at one junction end, which may reflect a read error.

Study observations and caveats: Higher tumor TCR diversity was associated with shorter survival. TCR diversity was significantly greater in tumor than normal lung tissue.

CDR3 length equals 18 residues. Germline V gene lookup returns CDR1 MDHEN and CDR2 SYDVKM. A modified ARM-PCR protocol with three rounds of nested PCR amplified TCRbeta. Using its own MiXCR run on the multiplex PCR reads, TCRdb lists one record per CDR3 protein. The sample yields tens of thousands of distinct CDR3 sequences, approximately 79% seen once. No cell sorting was done before RNA was extracted from the tissue. Newly diagnosed lung cancer patients had thoracic surgery in China, August–late 2014, without prior chemotherapy. The genes are TRBV28 and TRBJ2-6, with D possibly being TRBD1 (5 bases). The sequence derives from a woman aged 45-60 years with non-small cell lung cancer. The sequenced sample consisted of lung tumor tissue. Here the CDR3 DNA reads TGTGCCAGCAGCATACAGGACATAATACTCTCTGGGGCTAACGTCCTGACTTTC. Its protein product is CASSIQDIILSGANVLTF.